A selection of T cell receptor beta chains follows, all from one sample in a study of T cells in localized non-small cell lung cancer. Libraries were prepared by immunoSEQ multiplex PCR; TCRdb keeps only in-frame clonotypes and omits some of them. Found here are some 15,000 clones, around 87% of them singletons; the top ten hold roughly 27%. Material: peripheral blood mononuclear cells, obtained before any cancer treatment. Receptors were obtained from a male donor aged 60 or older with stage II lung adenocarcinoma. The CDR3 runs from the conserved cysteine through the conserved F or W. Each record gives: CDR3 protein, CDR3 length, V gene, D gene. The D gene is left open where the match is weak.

CDR3 protein: CASSLVAGGPNEQFF
CDR3 length: 15
V gene: TRBV11-1
D gene: TRBD2

CDR3 protein: CASSPGDREAFF
CDR3 length: 12
V gene: TRBV7-9
D gene: TRBD1

CDR3 protein: CATSRDRPAGRSSGANVLTF
CDR3 length: 20
V gene: TRBV15
D gene: .

CDR3 protein: CSVEALGSARTDTQYF
CDR3 length: 16
V gene: TRBV29-1
D gene: .

CDR3 protein: CASSPTGKEAFF
CDR3 length: 12
V gene: TRBV19
D gene: .

CDR3 protein: CASSLAQGPDAYEQYF
CDR3 length: 16
V gene: TRBV7-6
D gene: .

CDR3 protein: CSVPRGYLTGAEAFF
CDR3 length: 15
V gene: TRBV29-1
D gene: .

CDR3 protein: CASSLGASGSNEQYF
CDR3 length: 15
V gene: TRBV7-9
D gene: TRBD2

CDR3 protein: CASSGGTGFTDTQYF
CDR3 length: 15
V gene: TRBV11-3
D gene: TRBD1

CDR3 protein: CASIGQANTGELFF
CDR3 length: 14
V gene: TRBV9
D gene: TRBD1

CDR3 protein: CASGLAGYEQYF
CDR3 length: 12
V gene: TRBV12-5
D gene: .

CDR3 protein: CASSFSGGRDTQYF
CDR3 length: 14
V gene: TRBV5-6
D gene: .

CDR3 protein: CASSPVGAGGNTEAFF
CDR3 length: 16
V gene: TRBV19
D gene: .

CDR3 protein: CASSYSGRSYEQYF
CDR3 length: 14
V gene: TRBV6-5
D gene: .

CDR3 protein: CASSIKRGQETQYF
CDR3 length: 14
V gene: TRBV19
D gene: .

CDR3 protein: CAISGSPGQGVQSGANVLTF
CDR3 length: 20
V gene: TRBV10-3
D gene: TRBD1

CDR3 protein: CASSYVQSNQPQHF
CDR3 length: 14
V gene: TRBV19
D gene: .

CDR3 protein: CAISESPPSGYTF
CDR3 length: 13
V gene: TRBV10-3
D gene: .

CDR3 protein: CASSLAGQGGDYGYTF
CDR3 length: 16
V gene: TRBV28
D gene: TRBD1

CDR3 protein: CASSEPDYPQSRANVLTF
CDR3 length: 18
V gene: TRBV7-8
D gene: .

CDR3 protein: CASSPGISSGNTIYF
CDR3 length: 15
V gene: TRBV27
D gene: .

CDR3 protein: CASSPASGTGSYEQYF
CDR3 length: 16
V gene: TRBV18
D gene: .

CDR3 protein: CASSQSTGLGKLFF
CDR3 length: 14
V gene: TRBV4-1
D gene: .

CDR3 protein: CASSFSGTGVYEQYF
CDR3 length: 15
V gene: TRBV6-5
D gene: TRBD1

CDR3 protein: CASLKFPPGEQYF
CDR3 length: 13
V gene: TRBV21-1
D gene: .

CDR3 protein: CASSYSMWAADTQYF
CDR3 length: 15
V gene: TRBV6-5
D gene: .

CDR3 protein: CASSQTSGSWTEAFF
CDR3 length: 15
V gene: TRBV14
D gene: .

CDR3 protein: CASSKHRGSYEQYF
CDR3 length: 14
V gene: TRBV6-6
D gene: TRBD1

CDR3 protein: CASSSPTGGSYEQYF
CDR3 length: 15
V gene: TRBV27
D gene: TRBD1